The 30 T cell receptor beta chains given below trace back to one sample, sequenced in a study of CD8 T cells in Susac syndrome. Reverse transcription of roughly 0.45 to 1 ug RNA used random hexamers. TCRdb re-analysed the immunoSEQ multiplex PCR reads in MiXCR, keeping a single row per CDR3 protein. The data show a few hundred thousand distinct CDR3 sequences, approximately 94% seen once. Sample: CD4+ T cells from PBMCs. These receptors came from a human donor with Susac syndrome.

The chain has TRBV20-1 and TRBJ1-2; D gene uncertain. Germline V gives CDR1 DFQATT, CDR2 SNEGSKA (reference sequence). The CDR3 covers 12 residues. V gave up 8 bases and J gave up 8 bases, with 18 bases separating them. This chain's CDR3 is CSTFLLTGGYTF. The CDR3 DNA reads as TGCAGTACGTTTTTACTTACGGGAGGCTACACCTTC.

The CDR3 coding sequence is TGTGCCAGCAGTACAACGAACCACGAGCAGTACTTC. Translated, it gives CASSTTNHEQYF. The gene calls are TRBV6-2 or TRBV6-3 and TRBJ2-7, with D unclear. V was shortened by 5 bases and J by 5 bases, with 10 bases between the two germline ends. Germline CDR1 MNHEY, CDR2 SVGEGT. The CDR3 has 12 residues.

The chain recombines TRBV5-4 with TRBJ1-4; D gene unclear. Trimming pared 4 bases from V and 3 bases from J, leaving 13 bases between. The germline CDR1 and CDR2 sequences are SGHNT and YYREEE (reference sequence). This CDR3 is 15 amino acids long. CDR3 DNA: TGTGCCAGCAGCCCGAGTCCTATGGCTAATGAAAAACTGTTTTTT. Its protein product is CASSPSPMANEKLFF.

V usage is TRBV6-5 and J usage is TRBJ1-3, with a possible D match to TRBD1 (5 bases). The germline V gene has CDR1 MNHEY and CDR2 SVGAGI. This CDR3 contains 14 residues. Trimming pared 10 bases from V and 0 bases from J, leaving 13 bases between. CDR3 coding DNA: TGTGCCACCTCCCGGGGGGGCTCTGGAAACACCATATATTTT. Translation gives CATSRGGSGNTIYF.

This chain links TRBV29-1 with TRBJ1-2; D unclear. Deletions cut 4 bases from V and 8 bases from J, with 11 bases between. Germline assignment: CDR1 SQVTM and CDR2 ANQGSEA. CDR3 length: 11 residues. CDR3: CSVVETRGYTF. CDR3 coding DNA: TGCAGCGTTGTTGAAACCCGGGGCTACACCTTC.

The CDR3 DNA reads TGCAGTGCTAGAACCCCGGGGCGGGGGGGCCCGGATACGCAGTATTTT. Amino acid sequence: CSARTPGRGGPDTQYF. The chain carries TRBV20-1 and TRBJ2-3; 9 bases are shared with TRBD2. This CDR3 region has 16 residues. Germline CDR1 DFQATT, CDR2 SNEGSKA (reference sequence). Unmatched junction bases numbered 12, after V lost 2 bases and J lost 6 bases.

The rearrangement links TRBV5-1 to TRBJ2-5; D uncertain. Germline V gives CDR1 SGHRS, CDR2 YFSETQ. The V gene lost 1 base and the J gene lost 2 bases, with 12 bases spanning the gap. The CDR3 length is 15 residues. The DNA of the CDR3 is TGCGCCAGCAGCTTGTATGGTCAGAGACAAGAGACCCAGTACTTC. As protein: CASSLYGQRQETQYF.

The V gene is TRBV28, the J gene TRBJ1-1; no definite D call. In germline, CDR1 is MDHEN, CDR2 SYDVKM. The CDR3 runs 14 residues. V lost 6 bases and J lost 4, with 15 bases in between. The CDR3 sequence is CASSRLREGTEAFF. In DNA, the CDR3 is TGTGCCAGCAGCCGTCTGCGGGAGGGCACTGAAGCTTTCTTT.

The genes are TRBV5-1 and TRBJ2-1, with 9 nucleotides matching TRBD1. After removal of 0 bases from V and 10 bases from J, the junction contained 8 bases not matched to a gene. In germline, CDR1 is SGHRS, CDR2 YFSETQ. CDR3 length: 15 amino acids. As DNA, the CDR3 is TGCGCCAGCAGCTTGGCACAGGGGGCCTTAAAGGAGCAGTTCTTC. Translated: CASSLAQGALKEQFF.

This chain uses TRBV6-2 or TRBV6-3 with TRBJ2-7; 11 bases map to TRBD2. With V trimmed by 2 bases and J by 3 bases, 3 bases remained unmatched. CDR1 and CDR2 from the germline V gene are MNHEY and SVGEGT. The CDR3 spans 15 residues. The CDR3 reads CASSYPSGGIYEQYF. The CDR3 DNA reads TGTGCCAGCAGTTACCCTAGCGGGGGGATCTACGAGCAGTACTTC.

This chain joins TRBV6-6 and TRBJ1-3, with a possible D match to TRBD1 (5 bases). The CDR3 spans 12 residues. Germline CDR1 reads MNHNY; CDR2 reads SVGAGI (reference sequence). V lost 4 bases, J lost 5 bases, and 6 bases lay in between. The CDR3 spells CASSSGRNTIYF. CDR3 DNA sequence: TGTGCCAGCAGTTCGGGGCGAAACACCATATATTTT.

The genes are TRBV27 and TRBJ1-2; weak D call: TRBD1 (5 bases). Germline V gene data show CDR1 as MNHEY and CDR2 as SMNVEV (reference sequence). Trimming stripped 8 bases from V and 3 bases from J, with 13 bases between. This CDR3 region has 13 residues. CDR3 protein: CASGTGFHYGYTF. DNA for the CDR3: TGTGCCAGCGGCACAGGATTCCACTATGGCTACACCTTC.

V usage is TRBV3-1 and J usage is TRBJ2-6; TRBD1 or TRBD2 may be the D gene (5 bases each). CDR1 is LGHDT and CDR2 is YNNKEL in the germline V gene (reference sequence). The CDR3 runs 16 residues. V was trimmed by 4 bases and J by 4 bases, leaving 14 bases between them. This CDR3 reads CASSLGTPAGANVLTF. CDR3 in DNA: TGTGCCAGCAGCCTCGGGACCCCCGCCGGGGCCAACGTCCTGACTTTC.

This clonotype was seen only once. CDR3 sequence: CASSPYRTVNTEAFF. In DNA, the CDR3 is TGTGCCAGCAGCCCCTACCGTACAGTGAACACTGAAGCTTTCTTT. This chain links TRBV6-2 or TRBV6-3 with TRBJ1-1, with unresolved D. Germline CDR1 reads MNHEY; CDR2 reads SVGEGT. The V gene lost 6 bases and the J gene lost 0 bases, with 14 bases spanning the gap. The CDR3 spans 15 residues.

The chain carries TRBV24-1 and TRBJ2-3; 11 nucleotides match TRBD2. V lost 7 bases and J lost 0; bases outside the gene matches: 5. The CDR3 contains 16 residues. The germline V gene has CDR1 KGHDR and CDR2 SFDVKD. CDR3 amino acids: CATSAGTSGSTDTQYF. CDR3 DNA: TGTGCCACCAGCGCCGGGACTAGCGGTAGCACAGATACGCAGTATTTT.

This clonotype showed up just once. The genes are TRBV5-6 and TRBJ1-1; D call uncertain. V was clipped by 4 bases and J by 0 bases, with 10 bases between them. The CDR3 runs 14 residues. CDR1 is SGHDT, CDR2 YYEEEE, per germline. The CDR3 region has the DNA TGTGCCAGCAGCCGTCTACAGATGAACACTGAAGCTTTCTTT. Protein sequence: CASSRLQMNTEAFF.

This chain links TRBV20-1 with TRBJ1-2, with a possible D match to TRBD1 (6 bases). The CDR3 spans 14 residues. The germline gives CDR1 DFQATT, CDR2 SNEGSKA (reference sequence). The ends were cut back, 2 bases at V and 3 bases at J, with 13 bases in the middle. CDR3 sequence: CSARPRTGHYGYTF. The CDR3 DNA reads as TGCAGTGCTAGACCCCGAACAGGGCACTATGGCTACACCTTC.

The V and J genes are TRBV11-1 and TRBJ1-5, with 9 bases that match TRBD1. J was trimmed by 8 bases and V by 5 bases; bases with no gene match: 4. Looked up from germline, CDR1 is SGHAT and CDR2 is FQDESV (reference sequence). The CDR3 is 13 residues long. CDR3 in amino acids: CASSRQGGEPQHF. CDR3 sequence (DNA): TGTGCCAGCAGCAGACAGGGGGGAGAGCCCCAGCATTTT. Looking up the rest from reference TRBV11-1 and TRBJ1-5 gives the full variable domain: EAEVAQSPRYKITEKSQAVAFWCDPISGHATLYWYRQILGQGPELLVQFQDESVVDDSQLPKDRFSAERLKGVDSTLKIQPAELGDSAMYLCASSRQGGEPQHFGDGTRLSIL.

This clonotype was picked up one time. The V call is TRBV18, the J call TRBJ1-2; D unclear. Germline-derived CDR1 and CDR2 are KGHSH and LQKENI. The length of the CDR3 is 13 residues. The V and J ends lost 2 bases and 6 bases respectively, with 10 bases between them. This CDR3 is CASSPIQEDGYTF. CDR3 nucleotides: TGTGCCAGCTCACCAATTCAGGAGGATGGCTACACCTTC. Together with reference TRBV18 and TRBJ1-2, the CDR3 gives the full variable domain: NAGVMQNPRHLVRRRGQEARLRCSPMKGHSHVYWYRQLPEEGLKFMVYLQKENIIDESGMPKERFSAEFPKEGPSILRIQQVVRGDSAAYFCASSPIQEDGYTFGSGTRLTVV.

The chain is built from TRBV19 and TRBJ2-5; D not certain. The ends were cut back, 5 bases at V and 3 bases at J, with 7 bases in the middle. CDR1 LNHDA and CDR2 SQIVND come from the germline V gene (reference sequence). This CDR3 is 12 amino acids long. CDR3 residues: CASSAYEETQYF. The CDR3 DNA reads as TGTGCCAGTAGTGCTTACGAAGAGACCCAGTACTTC.

The V call is TRBV29-1, the J call TRBJ2-5; the D call may be TRBD1 or TRBD2 (5 bases each). This CDR3 region has 12 residues. The germline V and J ends were trimmed by 6 bases and 1 base, with 9 bases remaining between them. Germline CDR1 reads SQVTM; CDR2 reads ANQGSEA. Here the CDR3 reads CSVGDLQETQYF. The CDR3 DNA sequence: TGCAGCGTGGGGGATCTCCAAGAGACCCAGTACTTC.

This clonotype was seen once. The rearrangement joins TRBV12-3 or TRBV12-4 to TRBJ2-5, with 12 bases matching TRBD2. The CDR3 loop spans 16 amino acids. V was pared by 5 bases and J by 1 base, with 5 bases of the junction left unmatched. CDR3 in amino acids: CASSTRTSGTQETQYF. For the CDR3, the DNA is TGTGCCAGCAGTACCCGGACTAGCGGGACCCAAGAGACCCAGTACTTC.

The V and J genes are TRBV6-5 and TRBJ2-1; 9 bases are shared with TRBD2. The V and J ends lost 2 bases and 3 bases, in that order; junction bases with no gene match: 5. The CDR3 runs 16 residues. Germline lookup yields CDR1 MNHEY and CDR2 SVGAGI. The CDR3 region is CASSYGGLARYNEQFF. In nucleotides, the CDR3 is TGTGCCAGCAGTTACGGGGGACTAGCCCGCTACAATGAGCAGTTCTTC.

The V gene is TRBV24-1, the J gene TRBJ1-6; D gene unclear. CDR3 length: 13 residues. Germline CDR1 and CDR2: KGHDR and SFDVKD. Trimming removed 7 bases at V and 7 bases at J, with 10 bases between. The CDR3 DNA reads TGTGCCACCAGCGCGGCGGACAATTCACCCCTCCACTTT. Protein sequence: CATSAADNSPLHF.

CDR3 nucleotides: TGTGCCAGCAGTCTAAGCTGGCTTAGGGACACTGAAGCTTTCTTT. Protein sequence: CASSLSWLRDTEAFF. J is TRBJ1-1 and V is TRBV13, with D unresolved. The CDR3 is 15 residues long. The germline V and J ends were trimmed by 6 bases and 3 bases, with 17 bases remaining between them. Germline V gene sequence: CDR1 PRHDT, CDR2 FYEKMQ (reference sequence).

V gene TRBV6-6 combines with J gene TRBJ2-3; D is possibly TRBD1 (6 bases). V was clipped by 5 bases and J by 3 bases, with 15 bases between them. Germline CDR1 reads MNHNY; CDR2 reads SVGAGI (reference sequence). The CDR3 is made up of 15 amino acids. CDR3 nucleotide sequence: TGTGCCAGCAGTCCCGGGGCAGGGGAAACAGATACGCAGTATTTT. Its translation is CASSPGAGETDTQYF.

The chain recombines TRBV20-1 with TRBJ1-1, with D perhaps matching TRBD1 (5 bases). Trimming left V 4 bases short and J 1 base short, with 10 bases between. The length of the CDR3 is 13 residues. Germline lookup yields CDR1 DFQATT and CDR2 SNEGSKA (reference sequence). The CDR3: CSATEDRNTEAFF. CDR3 DNA sequence: TGCAGTGCTACCGAAGACAGGAACACTGAAGCTTTCTTT.

The rearrangement joins TRBV29-1 to TRBJ2-1; D is undetermined. Germline V gene data show CDR1 as SQVTM and CDR2 as ANQGSEA. This CDR3 spans 11 amino acids. V gave up 4 bases and J gave up 7 bases, with 8 bases separating them. Here the CDR3 DNA reads TGCAGCGTTGTCAATCGTAATGAGCAGTTCTTC. Its protein is CSVVNRNEQFF.

V usage is TRBV7-8 and J usage is TRBJ1-1; 9 bases are shared with TRBD1. Germline V CDR1 and CDR2: SGHVS, FQNEAQ. CDR3 size: 14 residues. J lost 3 bases, V lost 4 bases, and 3 bases had no gene match. CDR3 in amino acids: CASSSTGGDTEAFF. Here the CDR3 DNA reads TGTGCCAGCAGCTCGACAGGGGGGGACACTGAAGCTTTCTTT.

The chain is built from TRBV6-2 or TRBV6-3 and TRBJ1-5; D might be TRBD1 (5 bases). Trimming removed 0 bases at V and 1 base at J, with 13 bases between. CDR3 size: 17 residues. Germline CDR1 reads MNHEY; CDR2 reads SVGEGT. The DNA for the CDR3 is TGTGCCAGCAGTTACTCGGGGGACCTACCAAGCAATCAGCCCCAGCATTTT. Amino acid sequence: CASSYSGDLPSNQPQHF.